This TCR beta chain was sequenced during a study of spatial heterogeneity in lung cancer. CDR3 length: 14 amino acids. Looked up from germline, CDR1 is SGHVS and CDR2 is FQNEAQ. V was clipped by 2 bases and J by 1 base, with 8 bases between them. MiXCR, applied by TCRdb to the 5' RACE reads, yields one record per CDR3 protein. The data contain approximately 82,000 distinct CDR3 sequences, roughly 12% of them singletons. This clonotype was recorded at least ten times. Noted time point: sample taken at primary tumor resection. Researchers sequenced whole RNA taken from tumor, nontumor lung or frozen PBMC without sorting. There were 70 to 80 donors, all of them untreated patients with early-stage non-small cell lung cancer.

This TCR was recovered from a male donor with early-stage non-small cell lung cancer. Sequencing was performed on PBMCs, taken at surgery. The chain is built from TRBV7-8 and TRBJ2-5; maybe TRBD2 (5 bases). The CDR3 sequence is CASSLRETQETQYF. The CDR3 coding sequence is TGTGCCAGCAGCTTACGGGAAACCCAAGAGACCCAGTACTTC.